This T cell receptor (beta chain) was retrieved from a study of control samples from healthy donors and cancer patients. Measured with immunoSEQ multiplex PCR; TCRdb has only the in-frame clones, and not every one. The sample carries 94,000 or so clones, around 84% recorded once. The TCR originated in a man between 65 and 79 years old with lung cancer. The sample was PBMCs.

The CDR3 here is CASSFSSLDTQYF. The CDR3 DNA is TGTGCCAGCAGTTTTTCTAGCTTGGATACGCAGTATTTT. The rearrangement links TRBV27 to TRBJ2-3, with a weak D call TRBD2 (5 bases). The CDR3 is 13 residues long. The germline gives CDR1 MNHEY, CDR2 SMNVEV (reference sequence). V was cut by 3 bases and J by 6 bases, with 10 bases left in between.